This T cell receptor beta chain was captured in a study of cytomegalovirus exposure and HLA in healthy donors. Whole-study context: Clustering assigned about 80% of the approximately 400 genotyped donors to the Caucasian-associated ancestry cluster.

Vbeta (60) and Jbeta (13) primers were used in the PCR. This table comes from immunoSEQ multiplex PCR, and its TCRdb copy is limited to in-frame clones, with some not included. The sample carries 100,000 to 150,000 clones, 75% to 85% recorded once. CDR1 and CDR2 (germline): SGHVS, FQNEAQ. Trimming cost V 1 base and J 10 bases; bases outside gene matches: 9. The CDR3 is 15 residues long. This clone was picked up one time. What it recognizes is unknown. General study results and limits: With later analysis, a missense DCLRE1C variant became linked to TCR beta V- and J-gene trimming. In an earlier analysis, about 87% or about 30%: the productive usage of most TCR beta V segments.

This TCR was sampled from a man between 50 and 59 years old in good health and CMV-seronegative. The specimen sequenced was PBMCs. This rearrangement joins TRBV7-8 to TRBJ2-1, with 8 bases identical to TRBD2. CDR3 loop: CASSLGAGAGGEQFF. The CDR3 nucleotides are TGTGCCAGCAGCTTAGGAGCGGGGGCCGGGGGGGAGCAGTTCTTC.